A single sample is the source of the 21 T cell receptor beta chains below, sequenced in a study of Ad26.COV2.S vaccination and SARS-CoV-2 variants. Treatment described: about 20 received Ad26.COV2.S at low or high dose, single or two shots; 5 received placebo; per-sample allocation not given. Material that was analyzed had been drawn on day 63 after the first vaccine or placebo injection. Profiled with immunoSEQ multiplex PCR; TCRdb holds only in-frame clones, not every one. The sample has around 500,000 clones, 89% seen once; the top ten hold 1.7%. The sequences come from peripheral blood, collected in a trial of Ad26.COV2.S vaccine versus placebo. The receptors shown here come from a person aged 18-65 years who received the Ad26.COV2.S COVID-19 vaccine or a placebo.

The V call is TRBV18, the J call TRBJ1-1; possibly TRBD1 for D (6 bases). This CDR3 has 12 residues. The germline V gene encodes CDR1 KGHSH and CDR2 LQKENI. Trimming took 3 bases from V and 12 from J, leaving 14 bases between them. The CDR3 loop reads CASSPIQGGPFF. In DNA form, the CDR3 reads TGTGCCAGCTCACCCATACAGGGTGGCCCTTTCTTT.

The chain is built from TRBV6-5 and TRBJ1-3; D is perhaps TRBD1 (6 bases). The CDR3 loop spans 13 amino acids. Germline V gene sequence: CDR1 MNHEY, CDR2 SVGAGI. Trimming cost V 5 bases and J 5 bases, with 10 bases left between them. CDR3 bases: TGTGCCAGCAGTCCGGACAGTCGAAACACCATATATTTT. Translated, it gives CASSPDSRNTIYF.

The J gene is TRBJ1-1, the V gene TRBV4-1; unclear D gene. Trimming took off 1 base at V and 10 bases at J, with 7 bases between the two ends. Germline assignment: CDR1 MGHRA and CDR2 YSYEKL. The CDR3 loop spans 11 amino acids. The CDR3 DNA reads TGCGCCAGCAGCCAAGGGGCAGTAGCTTTCTTT. Translating gives CASSQGAVAFF.

The J gene is TRBJ2-3, the V gene TRBV7-2; 7 bases line up with TRBD2. V trimming: 1 base; J trimming: 6 bases; junction bases outside the gene matches: 10. Germline-derived CDR1 and CDR2 are SGHTA and FQGNSA. The CDR3 has 16 residues. Written as DNA, the CDR3 is TGTGCCAGCAGCTTAGTGACTAGCCTGCATATGGATACGCAGTATTTT. Residues: CASSLVTSLHMDTQYF. The full variable domain, in which reference TRBV7-2 and TRBJ2-3 provide the parts outside the CDR3, is GAGVSQSPSNKVTEKGKDVELRCDPISGHTALYWYRQSLGQGLEFLIYFQGNSAPDKSGLPSDRFSAERTGGSVSTLTIQRTQQEDSAVYLCASSLVTSLHMDTQYFGPGTRLTVL.

This clone was counted many times. The genes are TRBV10-1 and TRBJ1-2, with 10 bases aligning to TRBD1. This CDR3 comprises 16 residues. The junction had 13 bases not matched to a gene; V was cut back by 4 bases and J by 8 bases. Looked up from germline, CDR1 is WNHNN and CDR2 is SYGVQD (reference sequence). The CDR3 bases are TGCGCCAGCAGTGTACTCCGGGACAGGGGTTTACCCGGCTACACCTTC. Its translation is CASSVLRDRGLPGYTF.

The genes are TRBV5-1 and TRBJ2-1, with D perhaps matching TRBD2 (6 bases). The CDR3 contains 15 residues. Germline V gene data show CDR1 as SGHRS and CDR2 as YFSETQ. V shed 1 base and J shed 6 bases, with 14 bases lying between them. For the CDR3, the DNA is TGCGCCAGCAGCTTGATACGGGGGATCCCCAATGAGCAGTTCTTC. It yields the protein CASSLIRGIPNEQFF.

In regard to this clone: Other DNA sequences in this specimen translate into the identical CDR3. The rearrangement links TRBV7-2 to TRBJ2-3; D is possibly TRBD2 (5 bases). The germline V and J ends were trimmed by 4 bases and 2 bases, with 13 bases remaining between them. In germline, CDR1 is SGHTA, CDR2 FQGNSA. The CDR3 is 15 residues long. For the CDR3, the DNA is TGTGCCAGCAGCTCAAGGACTGGATCCACAGATACGCAGTATTTT. Translating it yields CASSSRTGSTDTQYF. The variable domain in full, with the rest retrieved from reference TRBV7-2 and TRBJ2-3, is GAGVSQSPSNKVTEKGKDVELRCDPISGHTALYWYRQSLGQGLEFLIYFQGNSAPDKSGLPSDRFSAERTGGSVSTLTIQRTQQEDSAVYLCASSSRTGSTDTQYFGPGTRLTVL.

This rearrangement joins TRBV4-1 to TRBJ1-1; D is unresolved. The CDR3 runs to 16 residues. V lost 1 base and J 5 bases, leaving 17 bases between the germline ends. Germline V gene lookup returns CDR1 MGHRA and CDR2 YSYEKL. CDR3 bases: TGCGCCAGCAGCCAAGCCGTTACTACTCCCGGGACTGAAGCTTTCTTT. This codes for CASSQAVTTPGTEAFF.

The chain couples TRBV11-3 to TRBJ2-2, with TRBD1 matching 9 bases. J gave up 1 base and V 5 bases, and 2 bases lay outside the gene matches. The germline gives CDR1 SGHNT, CDR2 YENEEA. The CDR3 loop spans 15 amino acids. CDR3 protein: CASSDRGGNTGELFF. CDR3 nucleotide sequence: TGTGCCAGCAGCGACAGGGGGGGGAACACCGGGGAGCTGTTTTTT.

The chain recombines TRBV9 with TRBJ1-2; the D gene is possibly TRBD1 (6 bases). The CDR3 length is 13 residues. The ends were cut back, 3 bases at V and 6 bases at J, with 12 bases in the middle. Germline V lookup: CDR1 SGDLS, CDR2 YYNGEE. CDR3 bases: TGTGCCAGCAGCGCCTCAGGGGTGGATGGCTACACCTTC. Protein product: CASSASGVDGYTF.

This chain uses TRBV14 with TRBJ1-1, with TRBD1 matching over 7 bases. CDR1 is SGHDN, CDR2 FVKESK, per germline. This CDR3 is 13 amino acids long. Trimming at V came to 5 bases and at J to 10 bases, leaving 10 bases not matched to a gene. The CDR3 is CASSYRQGSGAFF. DNA of the CDR3: TGTGCCAGCAGCTACAGACAGGGCTCAGGAGCTTTCTTT.

The V and J genes are TRBV28 and TRBJ2-3, with D perhaps matching TRBD1 or TRBD2 (5 bases each). Germline CDR1 and CDR2: MDHEN and SYDVKM. The CDR3 sequence is 15 residues long. With 3 bases removed from V and 2 bases from J, the gap between germline ends came to 12 bases. The CDR3 coding sequence is TGTGCCAGCAGTTTGGGGGAGTTTGTCACAGATACGCAGTATTTT. Amino acid sequence: CASSLGEFVTDTQYF.

The V and J genes are TRBV7-9 and TRBJ1-3, with D possibly TRBD1 on 5 matching bases. This CDR3 region has 14 residues. CDR1 and CDR2 (germline): SEHNR, FQNEAQ (reference sequence). V was cut by 9 bases and J by 4 bases, with 16 bases left in between. CDR3 protein: CASHSAGRGNTIYF. CDR3 DNA sequence: TGTGCCAGTCATTCGGCAGGGCGCGGAAACACCATATATTTT.

About this clone: At the DNA level, this CDR3 is encoded by other sequences in the same sample as well. This chain links TRBV5-4 with TRBJ1-4; D possibly corresponds to TRBD1 (5 bases). The germline V gene has CDR1 SGHNT and CDR2 YYREEE (reference sequence). Deletions cut 0 bases from V and 5 bases from J, with 11 bases between. This CDR3 contains 15 residues. For the CDR3, the DNA is TGTGCCAGCAGCTTGGGTGGGACGGGGAATGAAAAACTGTTTTTT. Its protein product is CASSLGGTGNEKLFF.

This clone has a single count. The chain couples TRBV19 to TRBJ1-4; D not certain. The CDR3 extends over 11 amino acids. Germline V gene data show CDR1 as LNHDA and CDR2 as SQIVND (reference sequence). The germline V and J ends were trimmed by 5 bases and 10 bases, with 8 bases remaining between them. The CDR3 is CASSSTAKLFF. CDR3 DNA sequence: TGTGCCAGTAGTTCAACTGCAAAACTGTTTTTT.

With respect to this clone: The same CDR3 arises from other DNA sequences in this sample as well. This chain joins TRBV28 and TRBJ2-7, with D perhaps TRBD2 (5 bases). Trimming left V 3 bases short and J 2 bases short, with 11 bases between. Germline CDR1 and CDR2: MDHEN and SYDVKM. CDR3 size: 14 residues. The DNA for the CDR3 is TGTGCCAGCAGTTTCGGAGGACGGCCCTACGAGCAGTACTTC. Translating gives CASSFGGRPYEQYF.

The rearrangement uses TRBV19 and TRBJ2-1; unclear D gene. The V end lost 3 bases, the J end lost 3 bases, and 27 bases lay between the germline ends. This CDR3 contains 20 residues. Germline lookup yields CDR1 LNHDA and CDR2 SQIVND (reference sequence). The CDR3 protein is CASSIKLFWSAASRYNEQFF. DNA for the CDR3: TGTGCCAGTAGTATTAAGCTCTTTTGGTCGGCAGCCTCCCGCTACAATGAGCAGTTCTTC.

The chain carries TRBV12-3 or TRBV12-4 and TRBJ1-1, with 7 bases aligning to TRBD1. V shed 3 bases and J 6 bases; nucleotides not matched to a gene: 4. The CDR3 extends over 13 amino acids. This chain's CDR3 is CASSLNRGAEAFF. The CDR3 nucleotides are TGTGCCAGCAGTTTGAACAGGGGCGCTGAAGCTTTCTTT.

This chain's CDR3 is CASSIGRGSSNQPQHF. The DNA for the CDR3 is TGTGCCAGTAGTATAGGGCGGGGTTCGAGCAATCAGCCCCAGCATTTT. The chain links TRBV19 to TRBJ1-5; D is ambiguous. The germline CDR1 and CDR2 sequences are LNHDA and SQIVND (reference sequence). The CDR3 spans 16 residues. Trimming pared 1 base from V and 1 base from J, leaving 11 bases between.

V gene TRBV5-5 combines with J gene TRBJ1-2; possibly TRBD1 for D (5 bases). V was clipped by 4 bases and J by 8 bases, with 18 bases between them. The CDR3 covers 14 residues. CDR1 is SGHKS, CDR2 YYEKEE, per germline (reference sequence). The DNA of the CDR3 is TGTGCCAGCAGCCCGGACAACTTTAGGAAGGGCTACACCTTC. Translating gives CASSPDNFRKGYTF.

The chain recombines TRBV6-2 or TRBV6-3 with TRBJ1-2; D perhaps matches TRBD1 (6 bases). Deletions cut 6 bases from V and 4 bases from J, with 15 bases between. The germline gives CDR1 MNHEY, CDR2 SVGEGT. CDR3 size: 14 residues. The CDR3 nucleotides are TGTGCCAGCAGCCAAAACACAGGGCTCTATGGCTACACCTTC. It is translated as CASSQNTGLYGYTF.